The T cell receptor beta chain described here comes from a study of blood T cell repertoires in COVID-19. The protocol was immunoSEQ multiplex PCR, while the TCRdb copy is restricted to in-frame clones and leaves out a portion. This table holds roughly 180,000 clones, 82% found once. V was shortened by 6 bases and J by 5 bases, with 19 bases between the two germline ends. This CDR3 contains 15 residues. The V gene's germline CDR1 is SGHAT and CDR2 FQNNGV. The sample taken for sequencing was PBMCs or T cells enriched from blood (not recorded which). The J gene is TRBJ2-5, the V gene TRBV11-2, with D maybe TRBD2 (6 bases). This clonotype originated in a man aged 40-49 years who had recovered from COVID-19. This chain's CDR3 is CASRRTGGVQETQYF. CDR3 nucleotide sequence: TGTGCCAGCAGACGGACTGGAGGGGTCCAGGAGACCCAGTACTTC.